Following are 5 T cell receptor beta chains from one sample sequenced in a study of T cells in Graves' hyperthyroidism and ophthalmopathy (dated by TCRdb to about 2019). Library prep was done by multiplex PCR. The instrument given in TCRdb is Illumina HiSeq 2000. The TCR beta CDR3 regions were amplified from RNA transcripts. The TCR CDR3 was subjected to a first round of RT-PCR using the HTBI primer set and the Qiagen OneStep RT-PCR kit. TCRdb trimmed public reads at Q25 via fastp, called clones via MiXCR and kept in-frame beta chains. Each entry merges the rows of one CDR3 protein and shows their most common DNA and genes. The sample profile shows around 300,000 distinct CDR3 sequences; approximately 13% of them were found once. Jointly, the top ten make up just under 25% of the sample. Sequences were obtained from blood. Every receptor here comes from a woman aged 25 to 45 with Graves' hyperthyroidism.

This clonotype turned up a few times. The genes are TRBV18 and TRBJ2-6; 7 nucleotides align to TRBD2. The V gene end was trimmed by 6 bases and the J gene end by 0 bases; junction bases not matched to a gene: 14. The CDR3 has 19 amino acids. Looked up from germline, CDR1 is KGHSH and CDR2 is LQKENI. This CDR3 is CASSTKQRDLISGANVLTF. The CDR3 DNA is TGTGCCAGCTCTACTAAACAGCGGGACCTAATCTCTGGGGCCAACGTCCTGACTTTC.

This clonotype was seen at least ten times. This chain uses TRBV20-1 with TRBJ2-1; 9 nucleotides agree with TRBD2. The CDR3 runs 14 residues. Germline V lookup: CDR1 DFQATT, CDR2 SNEGSKA (reference sequence). Germline trimming cut 2 bases from V and 12 bases from J; bases unmatched to any gene: 11. The CDR3 loop reads CSARSMREGLWQFF. In DNA form, the CDR3 reads TGCAGTGCTAGATCTATGCGGGAGGGCCTTTGGCAGTTCTTC.

This clonotype was seen at least ten times. V gene TRBV6-1 combines with J gene TRBJ2-7, with D hard to call. Trimming took off 1 base at V and 2 bases at J, with 9 bases between the two ends. The CDR3 extends over 14 amino acids. The germline V gene encodes CDR1 MNHNS and CDR2 SASEGT. CDR3 DNA sequence: TGTGCCAGCAGTGAAGGGTGGACCACCTACGAGCAGTACTTC. Encoded protein: CASSEGWTTYEQYF.

There are a few counts of this clonotype. The rearrangement joins TRBV3-1 to TRBJ2-7; 13 nucleotides agree with TRBD2. The germline V gene encodes CDR1 LGHDT and CDR2 YNNKEL (reference sequence). J gave up 3 bases and V 4 bases, and 6 bases lay outside the gene matches. There are 16 residues in the CDR3. CDR3 protein: CASSLTSGRALYEQYF. CDR3 in DNA: TGTGCCAGCAGCCTCACTAGCGGGAGGGCCCTCTACGAGCAGTACTTC.

Ten or more counts support this clonotype. The rearrangement joins TRBV28 to TRBJ1-2; 8 bases match TRBD1. The CDR3 is 13 residues long. The V gene end was trimmed by 7 bases and the J gene end by 3 bases; junction bases not matched to a gene: 4. Germline V gene lookup returns CDR1 MDHEN and CDR2 SYDVKM. The CDR3 is CASKGQGYYGYTF. Written as DNA, the CDR3 is TGTGCCAGCAAAGGACAGGGCTACTATGGCTACACCTTC.